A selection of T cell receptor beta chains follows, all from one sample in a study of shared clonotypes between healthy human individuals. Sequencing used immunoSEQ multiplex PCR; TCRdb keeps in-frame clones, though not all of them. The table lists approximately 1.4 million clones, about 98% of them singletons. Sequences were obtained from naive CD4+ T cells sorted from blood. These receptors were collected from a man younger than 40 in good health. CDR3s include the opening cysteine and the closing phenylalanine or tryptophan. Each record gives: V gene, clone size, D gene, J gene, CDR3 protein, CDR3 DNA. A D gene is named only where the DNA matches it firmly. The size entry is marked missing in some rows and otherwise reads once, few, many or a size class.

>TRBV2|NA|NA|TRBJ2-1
CASSWSGYNEQFF
TGTGCCAGCAGCTGGAGCGGGTACAATGAGCAGTTCTTC
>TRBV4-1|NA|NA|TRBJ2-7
CASSQAGTTSYEQYF
TGCGCCAGCAGCCAAGCCGGGACCACATCCTACGAGCAGTACTTC
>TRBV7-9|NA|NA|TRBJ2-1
CASSSGLSSSYNEQFF
TGTGCCAGCAGCTCCGGCCTTAGCAGCTCCTACAATGAGCAGTTCTTC
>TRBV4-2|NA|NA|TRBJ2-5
CASSQDSRTGSGTQYF
TGTGCCAGCAGCCAAGATTCCCGGACTGGCTCAGGGACCCAGTACTTC
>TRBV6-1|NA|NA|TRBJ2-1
CASSELAGGFF
TGTGCCAGCAGTGAATTAGCTGGAGGGTTCTTC
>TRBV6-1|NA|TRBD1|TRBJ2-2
CASTRQGAGELFF
TGTGCCAGCACCCGACAGGGCGCCGGGGAGCTGTTTTTT
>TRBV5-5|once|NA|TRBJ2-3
CASTLEVRADTQYF
TGTGCCAGCACCCTGGAAGTTCGCGCAGATACGCAGTATTTT
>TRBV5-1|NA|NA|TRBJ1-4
CASSLWDATNEKLFF
TGCGCCAGCAGCTTATGGGATGCAACTAATGAAAAACTGTTTTTT
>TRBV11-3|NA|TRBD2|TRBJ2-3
CASSLDTTSGRSTQYF
TGTGCCAGCAGCTTAGATACGACTAGCGGGAGGAGTACGCAGTATTTT
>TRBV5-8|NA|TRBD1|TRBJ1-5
CASSNPGQNYQPQHF
TGTGCCAGCAGCAATCCGGGACAGAATTATCAGCCCCAGCATTTT
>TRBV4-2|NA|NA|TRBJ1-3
CASSQVSVGVFGNTIYF
TGTGCCAGCAGCCAAGTTTCAGTGGGGGTATTCGGAAACACCATATATTTT
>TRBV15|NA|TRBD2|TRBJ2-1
CATSRVAGNWNEQFF
TGTGCCACCAGCAGAGTAGCGGGGAATTGGAATGAGCAGTTCTTC
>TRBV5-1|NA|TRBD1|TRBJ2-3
CASSPRVVGQLNF
TGCGCCAGCAGCCCCAGAGTGGTGGGACAGTTGAATTTT
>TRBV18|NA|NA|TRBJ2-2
CASSRSTSYTGELFF
TGTGCCAGCTCACGATCGACCTCCTACACCGGGGAGCTGTTTTTT
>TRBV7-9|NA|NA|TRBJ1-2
CASSLTLTGRNYGYTF
TGTGCCAGCAGCTTAACTCTTACAGGGCGGAACTATGGCTACACCTTC